The rows below give T cell receptor beta chains drawn from one sample of a study of T cell responses to AZD1222 COVID-19 vaccine. Here immunoSEQ multiplex PCR was the method, and the copy in TCRdb shows in-frame clones only, minus some. This sample yields around 95,000 clones, of which 88% are seen a single time; about 1.8% belongs to the top ten. The sequencing here drew on peripheral blood, taken on day 0 of AZD1222 vaccination. These receptors were taken from an adult in good health. Each CDR3 is given with its conserved first and last residue. Fields, in order: J gene, D gene, clone size, V gene, CDR3 protein, CDR3 DNA. A D gene is named only where the DNA matches it firmly. Some rows mark clone size as missing; the rest say once, few, many or name a class of expanded clone.

>TRBJ1-2|.|few|TRBV15
CATSSEGGNYGYTF
TGTGCCACCAGCTCCGAGGGGGGAAACTATGGCTACACCTTC
>TRBJ1-1|.|.|TRBV7-3
CASSPGHRNTEAFF
TGTGCCAGCAGCCCTGGACACCGGAACACTGAAGCTTTCTTT
>TRBJ1-1|TRBD1|.|TRBV18
CASSPQGQGGAEAFF
TGTGCCAGCTCACCACAGGGACAGGGAGGCGCTGAAGCTTTCTTT
>TRBJ2-5|.|.|TRBV11-1
CASSLNNFQETQYF
TGTGCCAGCAGCTTAAACAACTTCCAAGAGACCCAGTACTTC
>TRBJ1-3|.|.|TRBV6-5
CASSLVGGNTIYF
TGTGCCAGCAGTCTGGTAGGGGGAAACACCATATATTTT
>TRBJ1-2|.|once|TRBV5-8
CASSLWKGIGFYGYTF
TGTGCCAGCAGCTTATGGAAAGGGATTGGTTTCTATGGCTACACCTTC
>TRBJ1-3|TRBD1|once|TRBV9
CASRDRGGNTIYF
TGTGCCAGCCGGGACAGGGGTGGAAACACCATATATTTT
>TRBJ1-1|.|.|TRBV11-3
CASSFPGKTEAFF
TGTGCCAGCAGCTTTCCAGGGAAAACTGAAGCTTTCTTT
>TRBJ2-1|TRBD2|.|TRBV11-3
CASSFSGRFGDNEQFF
TGTGCCAGCAGCTTTAGCGGGAGGTTCGGGGACAATGAGCAGTTCTTC
>TRBJ2-2|TRBD2|.|TRBV4-3
CASSQAVGGAGTGELFF
TGCGCCAGCAGCCAAGCCGTCGGGGGGGCAGGGACCGGGGAGCTGTTTTTT
>TRBJ1-2|.|.|TRBV19
CASTARHPNYGYTF
TGTGCCAGTACTGCCCGACACCCTAACTATGGCTACACCTTC